The T cell receptor beta chain under discussion was sequenced for a study of blood T cell repertoires in COVID-19. Across the study: The United States, Italy and Spain were the sources of the acute and convalescent COVID-19 samples. Nucleic acid was either cDNA or gDNA, and it came from T cells, B-cell-depleted T cells, or PBMCs.

Original data processing: Amplification from reference gene primers served as the basis for estimated nucleated cell counts. Clones were sequenced by immunoSEQ multiplex PCR, and TCRdb holds only the in-frame ones, with some missing. V, J and clone size were drawn from that table, and D and trimming were deduced from the DNA. The sample holds 150,000 to 160,000 clones; approximately 86% are singletons and the top ten take about 2.4%. Trimming shortened V by 2 bases and J by 2 bases, and 12 bases separated the two germline ends. Germline assignment: CDR1 LNHDA and CDR2 SQIVND (reference sequence). There are 15 residues in the CDR3.

J is TRBJ1-2 and V is TRBV19; no definite D call. The receptor's source is a woman between 65 and 79 years old with acute or convalescent COVID-19. Sequencing input: peripheral blood. The CDR3 here is CASSITLSGNYGYTF. The CDR3 DNA follows: TGTGCCAGTAGTATAACCCTCAGCGGGAACTATGGCTACACCTTC.